This T cell receptor beta chain appears in the sequencing data of a study of cytomegalovirus exposure and HLA in healthy donors. PCR used 60 Vbeta primers and 13 Jbeta primers. Sequencing was performed with immunoSEQ multiplex PCR; in TCRdb, only in-frame clones are kept and a portion is missing. Here the sample spans some 150,000 clones, about three quarters being singletons. Only a few counts were recorded for this clone. This sample also contains other DNA sequences that code for the same CDR3. Per germline, CDR1 LNHDA and CDR2 SQIVND (reference sequence). The CDR3 contains 15 residues. Unmatched junction bases numbered 9, after V lost 6 bases and J lost 8 bases.

Sequencing was done on a sample of PBMCs. The TCR sequence derives from a man aged 40-49 years in good health and CMV-seropositive. The chain employs TRBV19 and TRBJ2-2, with 10 nucleotides matching TRBD2. CDR3: CASRGLAEERGELFF. CDR3 sequence (DNA): TGTGCCAGTAGAGGACTAGCGGAAGAGCGTGGGGAGCTGTTTTTT.